The 10 T cell receptor beta chains below come from one sample, sequenced in a study of regulatory T cells in long-lasting Graves disease. The time point denotes: persistent/refractory GD, antithyroid drugs over 5 years with positive TRAb. Isolated PBMC RNA provided the starting material for the TCR library. Construction of TCR beta libraries relied on iRepertoire HTBI primers and on Arm-PCR targeting CDR3 regions. MiXCR, run by TCRdb on the multiplex PCR reads, gives a single entry per CDR3 protein. The table includes around 510,000 distinct CDR3 sequences, under 25% detected once. Material: peripheral blood mononuclear cells (PBMCs), obtained when the disease was refractory, from a patient treated with antithyroid drugs. Every receptor here comes from a female donor with Graves disease.

This clonotype has ten or more counts. The chain recombines TRBV6-1 with TRBJ2-7; D gene uncertain. V was cut by 5 bases and J by 6 bases, with 17 bases left in between. This CDR3 has 14 amino acids. The germline V gene encodes CDR1 MNHNS and CDR2 SASEGT. The CDR3 region is CASSRLDESGEQYF. The CDR3 nucleotides are TGTGCCAGCAGTCGATTAGACGAGTCAGGCGAGCAGTACTTC.

This clonotype was counted between two and nine times. The CDR3 protein is CASSPLRTRGYNEQFF. Written as DNA, the CDR3 is TGTGCCAGCAGCCCCCTGAGGACTAGGGGTTACAATGAGCAGTTCTTC. V and J are TRBV7-8 and TRBJ2-1, with TRBD2 matching 7 bases. The CDR3 has 16 amino acids. V was pared by 5 bases and J by 4 bases, with 11 bases of the junction left unmatched. Germline CDR1 SGHVS, CDR2 FQNEAQ.

This clonotype was observed many times. This sequence joins TRBV2 and TRBJ1-3; D not resolved. CDR1 and CDR2 from the germline V gene are SNHLY and FYNNEI. The CDR3 covers 13 residues. The ends were cut back, 2 bases at V and 4 bases at J, with 6 bases in the middle. The CDR3 protein is CASSENGGNTIYF. CDR3 sequence (DNA): TGTGCCAGCAGTGAAAATGGGGGAAACACCATATATTTT.

In regard to this clonotype: The CDR3 carries no conserved terminal phenylalanine or tryptophan, so it likely arises from a read error. The chain employs TRBV14 and TRBJ2-7; 7 bases line up with TRBD1. The CDR3 has 14 amino acids. Germline assignment: CDR1 SGHDN and CDR2 FVKESK. V gave up 4 bases and J gave up 0 bases; unmatched junction bases: 3. DNA of the CDR3: TGTGCCAGCAGCCTGGGACAGATCTCCTACGAGCAGTACCTC. The encoded protein is CASSLGQISYEQYL.

This clonotype was observed at least ten times. The V and J genes are TRBV5-6 and TRBJ2-2; possibly TRBD1 or TRBD2 for D (6 bases each). V lost 0 bases and J lost 5, with 14 bases in between. Germline CDR1 is SGHDT and CDR2 is YYEEEE. The CDR3 is made up of 16 amino acids. This chain's CDR3 is CASSLGRGARTGELFF. The CDR3 DNA follows: TGTGCCAGCAGCTTGGGGAGGGGGGCGCGGACCGGGGAGCTGTTTTTT. The whole variable domain, filled in from reference TRBV5-6 and TRBJ2-2, reads DAGVTQSPTHLIKTRGQQVTLRCSPKSGHDTVSWYQQALGQGPQFIFQYYEEEERQRGNFPDRFSGHQFPNYSSELNVNALLLGDSALYLCASSLGRGARTGELFFGEGSRLTVL.

This chain uses TRBV6-2 or TRBV6-3 with TRBJ2-7, with D hard to call. Germline V gene data show CDR1 as MNHEY and CDR2 as SVGEGT. This CDR3 comprises 11 residues. Between the trimmed V and J ends, which lost 10 bases and 2 bases, there was a span of 9 bases. CDR3 sequence reads: CATSTAYEQYF. The CDR3 nucleotides are TGTGCCACCTCTACGGCCTACGAGCAGTACTTC.

The chain has TRBV11-1 and TRBJ2-3; 10 bases are shared with TRBD2. Germline CDR1 is SGHAT and CDR2 is FQDESV (reference sequence). The CDR3 has 16 residues. V gave up 5 bases and J gave up 0 bases; unmatched junction bases: 5. Here the CDR3 DNA reads TGTGCCAGCAGCGTCGGGACTAGCGAGAGCACAGATACGCAGTATTTT. Its translation: CASSVGTSESTDTQYF.

The chain has TRBV19 and TRBJ2-7; D gene ambiguous. The CDR3 loop spans 13 amino acids. CDR1 LNHDA and CDR2 SQIVND come from the germline V gene (reference sequence). Trimming took 3 bases from V and 1 from J, leaving 7 bases between them. DNA for the CDR3: TGTGCCAGTAGTATTAAAGGGTCCTACGAGCAGTACTTC. It codes for CASSIKGSYEQYF.

The sample holds a few counts of this clonotype. V usage is TRBV9 and J usage is TRBJ2-7; TRBD1 matches at 9 bases. Per the germline V gene, CDR1 is SGDLS and CDR2 is YYNGEE. V dropped 0 bases and J dropped 4; count of bases not matched to a gene: 5. The CDR3 length is 15 residues. The CDR3 DNA sequence: TGTGCCAGCAGCGTAGGAGACAGGGGGAGGTACGAGCAGTACTTC. Translated: CASSVGDRGRYEQYF.

Note on this clonotype: A much more abundant neighbour one base away suggests this may be a read error. The conserved closing phenylalanine or tryptophan is absent in this CDR3, likely reflecting a read error. The V call is TRBV2, the J call TRBJ2-5; D could derive from TRBD1 or TRBD2 (5 bases each). V was trimmed by 4 bases and J by 1 base, leaving 16 bases between them. The CDR3 is 16 residues long. Germline CDR1 SNHLY, CDR2 FYNNEI. CDR3 loop: CASSARGTPFQETQYS. The CDR3 DNA sequence: TGTGCCAGCAGTGCCCGAGGGACCCCATTCCAAGAGACCCAGTACTCC.